The 32 T cell receptor beta chains listed next were all sequenced from one sample in a study of T cell responses to AZD1222 COVID-19 vaccine. TCRdb's copy holds only in-frame clones and misses some; the assay was immunoSEQ multiplex PCR. The sample contains roughly 120,000 clones, 70% to 90% of which appear only once. The source was peripheral blood, collected on day 0 of AZD1222 vaccination. All receptors derive from an adult in good health.

The table lists this clone with a few counts. The chain has TRBV3-1 (or the pseudogene TRBV3-2) and TRBJ2-2, with a possible D match to TRBD2 (5 bases). V was clipped by 6 bases and J by 5 bases, with 7 bases between them. The CDR3 is 12 residues long. Germline assignment: CDR1 LGHDT and CDR2 YNNKEL (reference sequence). The DNA for the CDR3 is TGTGCCAGCAGACGAGGGACCGGGGAGCTGTTTTTT. This sequence encodes CASRRGTGELFF.

The rearrangement uses TRBV5-1 and TRBJ1-5, with 8 nucleotides matching TRBD1. Germline V gene lookup returns CDR1 SGHRS and CDR2 YFSETQ. V dropped 3 bases and J dropped 7; count of bases not matched to a gene: 6. The CDR3 is 14 amino acids. For the CDR3, the DNA is TGCGCCAGCAGCTCAGGACAGGGTGGACAGCCCCAGCATTTT. Residues: CASSSGQGGQPQHF.

This chain uses TRBV7-3 with TRBJ2-7, with TRBD2 identical over 10 bases. The V segment lost 5 bases and the J segment 4 bases; nucleotides outside the gene matches: 5. The CDR3 runs to 14 residues. Germline V gives CDR1 SGHTA, CDR2 FQGTGA. The CDR3 DNA follows: TGTGCCAGCAGCCATAGCGGGGGGTCTTACGAGCAGTACTTC. Translating it yields CASSHSGGSYEQYF.

The chain has TRBV6-2 or TRBV6-3 and TRBJ1-1; D unclear. Trimming took off 4 bases at V and 3 bases at J, with 18 bases between the two ends. This CDR3 region has 16 residues. Germline V lookup: CDR1 MNHEY, CDR2 SVGEGT. The CDR3 loop reads CASSLGPLAKDTEAFF. CDR3 DNA sequence: TGTGCCAGCAGTTTAGGACCCCTAGCCAAGGACACTGAAGCTTTCTTT.

A single count supports this clone. This rearrangement joins TRBV19 to TRBJ2-7, with a weak D call TRBD2 (6 bases). The germline V and J ends were trimmed by 3 bases and 2 bases, with 14 bases remaining between them. This CDR3 comprises 15 residues. The germline gives CDR1 LNHDA, CDR2 SQIVND (reference sequence). CDR3 sequence reads: CASSIRGLPPYEQYF. Here the CDR3 DNA reads TGTGCCAGTAGTATTAGGGGACTCCCCCCCTACGAGCAGTACTTC.

This clone was found once. The junction and the germline gene differ at one end; a read error may be behind it. The chain employs TRBV7-7 and TRBJ2-2; 8 nucleotides agree with TRBD1. This CDR3 region has 16 residues. Looked up from germline, CDR1 is SSHAT and CDR2 is FNYEAQ (reference sequence). CDR3 sequence reads: CASSHSQGATTGELFF. The CDR3, as DNA: TGTGCTAGCAGTCACTCTCAGGGGGCGACAACCGGGGAGCTGTTTTTT.

This clone appeared once. V gene TRBV6-2 or TRBV6-3 combines with J gene TRBJ2-6; D is uncertain. This CDR3 has 17 amino acids. In germline, CDR1 is MNHEY, CDR2 SVGEGT. V was shortened by 0 bases and J by 0 bases, with 9 bases between the two germline ends. CDR3: CASSYSGRSSGANVLTF. The CDR3 nucleotides read TGTGCCAGCAGTTACTCCGGCAGGAGCTCTGGGGCCAACGTCCTGACTTTC.

The chain is built from TRBV2 and TRBJ1-2; D gene uncertain. The CDR3 contains 12 residues. Germline V gives CDR1 SNHLY, CDR2 FYNNEI. Trimming took 7 bases from V and 8 from J, leaving 14 bases between them. Here the CDR3 reads CASMVGVEGYTF. The CDR3 DNA follows: TGTGCCAGCATGGTGGGTGTCGAGGGCTACACCTTC.

The chain uses TRBV27 and TRBJ1-2; D is possibly TRBD1 (5 bases). The germline gives CDR1 MNHEY, CDR2 SMNVEV (reference sequence). There are 14 residues in the CDR3. Trimming left V 7 bases short and J 4 bases short, with 16 bases between. This CDR3 reads CASTKRGGGYGYTF. The CDR3 DNA reads TGTGCCAGCACTAAGAGGGGAGGAGGCTATGGCTACACCTTC.

CDR3 sequence: CASSQVSGIFSPLHF. CDR3 sequence (DNA): TGTGCCAGCAGCCAAGTATCAGGGATTTTTTCACCCCTCCACTTT. The chain employs TRBV14 and TRBJ1-6, with D tentatively TRBD1 (5 bases). Germline V gives CDR1 SGHDN, CDR2 FVKESK. The V end lost 1 base, the J end lost 9 bases, and 13 bases lay between the germline ends. This CDR3 is 15 amino acids long.

This clone was found a few times. This chain connects TRBV7-9 to TRBJ1-1; no definite D call. V lost 3 bases, J lost 4 bases, and 9 bases lay in between. This CDR3 is built from 13 residues. Germline V lookup: CDR1 SEHNR, CDR2 FQNEAQ (reference sequence). The DNA of the CDR3 is TGTGCCAGCAGCTTGGATGAAGGCACTGAAGCTTTCTTT. Translated, it gives CASSLDEGTEAFF. Full variable domain (rest looked up from reference TRBV7-9 and TRBJ1-1): DTGVSQNPRHKITKRGQNVTFRCDPISEHNRLYWYRQTLGQGPEFLTYFQNEAQLEKSRLLSDRFSAERPKGSFSTLEIQRTEQGDSAMYLCASSLDEGTEAFFGQGTRLTVV.

This clone has a count of ten or more. The chain is built from TRBV7-9 and TRBJ2-7; no firm D call. The CDR3 loop spans 15 amino acids. Between the trimmed V and J ends, which lost 6 bases and 0 bases, there was a span of 15 bases. The germline V gene has CDR1 SEHNR and CDR2 FQNEAQ (reference sequence). CDR3 DNA: TGTGCCAGCAGTCCTAAAGCAAGGGTCTCCTACGAGCAGTACTTC. The encoded protein is CASSPKARVSYEQYF.

V and J are TRBV7-2 and TRBJ1-2, with D tentatively TRBD1 (5 bases). The germline V gene has CDR1 SGHTA and CDR2 FQGNSA. CDR3 length: 12 amino acids. The V and J ends lost 5 bases and 5 bases respectively, with 9 bases between them. The CDR3 coding sequence is TGTGCCAGCAGCCTCCGGGGGTATGGCTACACCTTC. This sequence encodes CASSLRGYGYTF. Full variable domain (outside the CDR3, taken from reference TRBV7-2 and TRBJ1-2): GAGVSQSPSNKVTEKGKDVELRCDPISGHTALYWYRQSLGQGLEFLIYFQGNSAPDKSGLPSDRFSAERTGGSVSTLTIQRTQQEDSAVYLCASSLRGYGYTFGSGTRLTVV.

This clone was counted a few times. The chain is built from TRBV27 and TRBJ2-7; the match to TRBD2 covers 8 bases. This CDR3 has 13 amino acids. Germline V gene lookup returns CDR1 MNHEY and CDR2 SMNVEV (reference sequence). V lost 8 bases and J lost 2; bases outside the gene matches: 5. Here the CDR3 DNA reads TGTGCCAGCTGGGTAGCGGGAACCTACGAGCAGTACTTC. Translated: CASWVAGTYEQYF.

This chain joins TRBV7-4 and TRBJ1-1, with 9 bases aligning to TRBD1. The CDR3 totals 14 residues. Germline trimming cut 5 bases from V and 2 bases from J; bases unmatched to any gene: 3. In germline, CDR1 is SGHVT, CDR2 SQSDAQ. CDR3: CASSGTGNNTEAFF. The CDR3 DNA reads as TGTGCCAGCAGCGGGACAGGGAACAACACTGAAGCTTTCTTT.

This sequence joins TRBV7-6 and TRBJ1-2, with D perhaps matching TRBD1 (6 bases). CDR1 and CDR2 from the germline V gene are SGHVS and FNYEAQ. With 3 bases removed from V and 2 bases from J, the gap between germline ends came to 7 bases. The CDR3 totals 13 residues. This chain's CDR3 is CASSFTGNYGYTF. The CDR3 DNA follows: TGTGCCAGCAGCTTTACAGGGAACTATGGCTACACCTTC.

A few counts support this clone. V and J are TRBV7-3 and TRBJ2-7; TRBD2 is a possible D gene (7 bases). V dropped 1 base and J dropped 0 bases, with 13 bases sitting between them. The CDR3 sequence is 16 residues long. CDR1 and CDR2 (germline): SGHTA, FQGTGA. The CDR3 loop reads CASSLRGGGSSYEQYF. DNA of the CDR3: TGTGCCAGCAGCTTAAGAGGCGGGGGCAGCTCCTACGAGCAGTACTTC.

For this clone: This may come from a read error, since a much larger clone is one base off. The CDR3 loop reads CASSLESYEQYF. DNA for the CDR3: TGTGCCAGCAGCTTAGAGTCCTACGAGCAGTACTTC. This chain uses TRBV7-6 with TRBJ2-7; D gene unclear. CDR3 length: 12 residues. Trimming shortened V by 1 base and J by 1 base, and 2 bases separated the two germline ends. Germline CDR1 and CDR2: SGHVS and FNYEAQ.

V gene TRBV11-2 combines with J gene TRBJ2-5; 10 bases are shared with TRBD2. CDR3 size: 15 residues. Germline V gene data show CDR1 as SGHAT and CDR2 as FQNNGV. V shed 4 bases and J 2 bases; nucleotides not matched to a gene: 4. CDR3 DNA sequence: TGTGCCAGCAGCTCAGCGGGGGGGCCGCAAGAGACCCAGTACTTC. The encoded protein is CASSSAGGPQETQYF.

The table lists this clone with a few counts. This chain connects TRBV7-8 to TRBJ2-5, with D unresolved. CDR1 and CDR2 from the germline V gene are SGHVS and FQNEAQ. The CDR3 extends over 14 amino acids. V shed 1 base and J shed 2 bases, with 8 bases lying between them. The CDR3 DNA sequence: TGTGCCAGCAGCTTAGGGCGACAACAAGAGACCCAGTACTTC. It is translated as CASSLGRQQETQYF.

V and J are TRBV9 and TRBJ1-1; D might be TRBD1 (6 bases). The CDR3 covers 14 residues. V shed 2 bases and J shed 5 bases, with 13 bases lying between them. From germline, CDR1 is SGDLS and CDR2 YYNGEE. This CDR3 is CASSVISGVTEAFF. The CDR3 DNA reads as TGTGCCAGCAGCGTGATTTCAGGGGTGACTGAAGCTTTCTTT.

This clone has just a few counts. The chain is built from TRBV24-1 and TRBJ2-7, with D tentatively TRBD1 (5 bases). This CDR3 has 14 residues. Germline CDR1 is KGHDR and CDR2 is SFDVKD. Trimming pared 4 bases from V and 2 bases from J, leaving 11 bases between. Here the CDR3 DNA reads TGTGCCACCAGTGACCCAGGGATTCCCTACGAGCAGTACTTC. It specifies CATSDPGIPYEQYF.

The chain links TRBV2 to TRBJ2-4; 10 bases are shared with TRBD2. V was pared by 4 bases and J by 6 bases, with 12 bases of the junction left unmatched. Looked up from germline, CDR1 is SNHLY and CDR2 is FYNNEI. The CDR3 contains 17 residues. CDR3 region: CASSVETSGVRGNIQYF. DNA for the CDR3: TGTGCCAGCAGTGTGGAAACTAGCGGGGTGAGGGGAAACATTCAGTACTTC.

V is TRBV7-9 and J is TRBJ2-3; 10 nucleotides agree with TRBD1. CDR1 SEHNR and CDR2 FQNEAQ come from the germline V gene (reference sequence). CDR3 length: 15 amino acids. J was trimmed by 5 bases and V by 5 bases; bases with no gene match: 7. The CDR3 coding sequence is TGTGCCAGCAGCCCTGGGGACAGGGGATTAGATACGCAGTATTTT. Translation gives CASSPGDRGLDTQYF.

The chain couples TRBV19 to TRBJ1-2; weak D call: TRBD1 (5 bases). The CDR3 length is 14 residues. Germline CDR1 reads LNHDA; CDR2 reads SQIVND (reference sequence). Trimming cost V 3 bases and J 6 bases, with 14 bases left between them. The CDR3 loop is CASSILSGSHGYTF. The DNA for the CDR3 is TGTGCCAGTAGTATTCTCTCAGGGAGCCATGGCTACACCTTC.

The V and J genes are TRBV7-8 and TRBJ1-3, with D perhaps matching TRBD1 (6 bases). The CDR3 totals 15 residues. Trimming took off 4 bases at V and 0 bases at J, with 10 bases between the two ends. Looked up from germline, CDR1 is SGHVS and CDR2 is FQNEAQ. CDR3 DNA: TGTGCCAGCAGCTCCACAGGGATCTCTGGAAACACCATATATTTT. Its protein is CASSSTGISGNTIYF.

This chain links TRBV7-2 with TRBJ2-1; D perhaps matches TRBD1 (6 bases). Between the trimmed V and J ends, which lost 1 base and 4 bases, there was a span of 11 bases. The germline CDR1 and CDR2 sequences are SGHTA and FQGNSA. The CDR3 is 15 residues long. The CDR3 DNA follows: TGTGCCAGCAGCTTAGGAGGGGGAGTTTACAATGAGCAGTTCTTC. Residues: CASSLGGGVYNEQFF.

V is TRBV15 and J is TRBJ1-1; D perhaps matches TRBD1 (6 bases). This CDR3 contains 14 residues. In germline, CDR1 is LNHNV, CDR2 YYDKDF (reference sequence). Trimming left V 6 bases short and J 5 bases short, with 16 bases between. The CDR3 DNA is TGTGCCACCAGGACCGGGGGCTCAAGTACTGAAGCTTTCTTT. As protein: CATRTGGSSTEAFF.

This clone was counted between two and nine times. This sequence joins TRBV7-3 and TRBJ2-1; perhaps TRBD1 as D (6 bases). From germline, CDR1 is SGHTA and CDR2 FQGTGA. Trimming shortened V by 5 bases and J by 4 bases, and 12 bases separated the two germline ends. The CDR3 is 14 amino acids. CDR3 amino acids: CASSPQGRYNEQFF. CDR3 DNA sequence: TGTGCCAGCAGCCCACAGGGACGTTACAATGAGCAGTTCTTC.

V is TRBV12-3 or TRBV12-4 and J is TRBJ1-1, with TRBD1 as a possible D gene (5 bases). This CDR3 contains 12 residues. Between the trimmed V and J ends, which lost 4 bases and 8 bases, there was a span of 11 bases. The CDR3 sequence: CASSSGPLEAFF. CDR3 nucleotide sequence: TGTGCCAGCAGTTCGGGACCGCTCGAAGCTTTCTTT.

The J gene is TRBJ1-1, the V gene TRBV7-9; weak D call: TRBD1 (6 bases). The CDR3 contains 12 residues. V was cut by 3 bases and J by 10 bases, with 12 bases left in between. Germline V gene sequence: CDR1 SEHNR, CDR2 FQNEAQ (reference sequence). The CDR3 is CASSFQGRGAFF. In DNA, the CDR3 is TGTGCCAGCAGCTTCCAGGGGCGAGGAGCTTTCTTT.

The V gene is TRBV7-2, the J gene TRBJ2-7, with 8 bases fitting TRBD2. V lost 6 bases to trimming and J lost 1 base; unmatched junction nucleotides: 5. Germline loops: CDR1 SGHTA, CDR2 FQGNSA. The CDR3 is made up of 14 amino acids. CDR3 residues: CASRRGTSSYEQYF. Here the CDR3 DNA reads TGTGCCAGCAGACGTGGGACTAGTTCCTACGAGCAGTACTTC.